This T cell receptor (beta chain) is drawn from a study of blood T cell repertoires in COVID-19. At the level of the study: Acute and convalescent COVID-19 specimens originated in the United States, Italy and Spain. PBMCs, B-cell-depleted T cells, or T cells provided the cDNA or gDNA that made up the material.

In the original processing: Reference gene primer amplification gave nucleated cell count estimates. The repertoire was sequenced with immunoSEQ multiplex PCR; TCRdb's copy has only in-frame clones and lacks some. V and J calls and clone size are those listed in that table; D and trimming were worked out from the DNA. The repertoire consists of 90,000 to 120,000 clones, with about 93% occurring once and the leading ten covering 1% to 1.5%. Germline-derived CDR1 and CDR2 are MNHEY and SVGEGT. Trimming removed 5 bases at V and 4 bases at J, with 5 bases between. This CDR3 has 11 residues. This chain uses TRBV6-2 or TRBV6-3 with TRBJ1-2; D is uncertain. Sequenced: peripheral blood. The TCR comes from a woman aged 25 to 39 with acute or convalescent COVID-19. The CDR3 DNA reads TGTGCCAGCAGTCCCTCCTATGGCTACACCTTC. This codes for CASSPSYGYTF.